One sample yielded the 9 T cell receptor beta chains listed below, sequenced in a study of cytomegalovirus exposure and HLA in healthy donors. The PCR contained 60 Vbeta and 13 Jbeta primers. Clones were sequenced by immunoSEQ multiplex PCR, and TCRdb holds only the in-frame ones, with some missing. The sample shows about 160,000 clones, about three quarters of them seen only once. Specimen: PBMCs. The source of these receptors is a female donor in good health and CMV-seronegative.

The gene calls are TRBV5-1 and TRBJ2-1; 7 bases align to TRBD2. CDR3 length: 15 residues. J lost 4 bases, V lost 0 bases, and 4 bases had no gene match. Germline CDR1 reads SGHRS; CDR2 reads YFSETQ. CDR3 nucleotide sequence: TGCGCCAGCAGCTTGGGCCTAGCGGTATACAATGAGCAGTTCTTC. Amino acids: CASSLGLAVYNEQFF.

The chain is built from TRBV4-1 and TRBJ2-1, with 10 nucleotides matching TRBD2. This CDR3 has 17 residues. In germline, CDR1 is MGHRA, CDR2 YSYEKL. V dropped 4 bases and J dropped 7; count of bases not matched to a gene: 13. Here the CDR3 DNA reads TGCGCCAGCAGCCTCAGGTCATCTAGCGGGAGCGGTAATGAGCAGTTCTTC. Translated, it gives CASSLRSSSGSGNEQFF.

The chain is built from TRBV15 and TRBJ1-2; D call uncertain. Trimming took 1 base from V and 6 from J, leaving 6 bases between them. The V gene's germline CDR1 is LNHNV and CDR2 YYDKDF (reference sequence). The CDR3 loop spans 12 amino acids. This CDR3 reads CATSRAGNGYTF. The CDR3 bases are TGTGCCACCAGCAGAGCGGGTAATGGCTACACCTTC.

The V call is TRBV5-1, the J call TRBJ1-2, with TRBD1 matching 8 bases. V trimming: 0 bases; J trimming: 6 bases; junction bases outside the gene matches: 4. The length of the CDR3 is 14 residues. Germline V gene data show CDR1 as SGHRS and CDR2 as YFSETQ. The CDR3 sequence: CASSLGRTGNGYTF. The CDR3 DNA reads as TGCGCCAGCAGCTTGGGTCGGACAGGGAATGGCTACACCTTC.

The V gene is TRBV6-1, the J gene TRBJ2-7; D remains unclear. The CDR3 runs 13 residues. Trimming cost V 2 bases and J 8 bases, with 13 bases left between them. Looked up from germline, CDR1 is MNHNS and CDR2 is SASEGT. The CDR3: CASSEKLVVQQYF. The DNA of the CDR3 is TGTGCCAGCAGTGAAAAGCTCGTCGTGCAGCAGTACTTC.

The chain joins TRBV7-6 to TRBJ1-6; D is possibly TRBD1 (6 bases). Germline V lookup: CDR1 SGHVS, CDR2 FNYEAQ. Trimming took 2 bases from V and 10 from J, leaving 18 bases between them. CDR3 size: 16 residues. The CDR3, as DNA: TGTGCCAGCAGCTTAAGGGAACAGGGAGTCGGGTCACCCCTCCACTTT. Translated, it gives CASSLREQGVGSPLHF.

The chain carries TRBV11-2 and TRBJ2-1; D not certain. V was pared by 3 bases and J by 6 bases, with 15 bases between. The CDR3 runs to 15 residues. Germline CDR1 and CDR2: SGHAT and FQNNGV. The chain's CDR3 is CASSFSLEWVNEQFF. CDR3 in DNA: TGTGCCAGCAGCTTTAGCCTAGAATGGGTCAATGAGCAGTTCTTC.

This clone was counted a few times. V gene TRBV18 combines with J gene TRBJ2-1; 8 positions match TRBD2. The CDR3 has 16 residues. V dropped 4 bases and J dropped 0; count of bases not matched to a gene: 5. The germline V gene has CDR1 KGHSH and CDR2 LQKENI. CDR3 sequence reads: CASSLSGGGSYNEQFF. The CDR3 bases are TGTGCCAGCTCACTCAGCGGGGGAGGCTCCTACAATGAGCAGTTCTTC.

J is TRBJ2-1 and V is TRBV5-1; TRBD2 aligns across 11 bases. The CDR3 sequence is 16 residues long. Losses at the gene ends were 1 base for V and 0 bases for J; bases not matched to a gene: 0. Per germline, CDR1 SGHRS and CDR2 YFSETQ. In nucleotides, the CDR3 is TGCGCCAGCAGCTTGACTAGCGGGAGCTCCTACAATGAGCAGTTCTTC. It is translated as CASSLTSGSSYNEQFF. The whole variable domain, filled in from reference TRBV5-1 and TRBJ2-1, reads KAGVTQTPRYLIKTRGQQVTLSCSPISGHRSVSWYQQTPGQGLQFLFEYFSETQRNKGNFPGRFSGRQFSNSRSEMNVSTLELGDSALYLCASSLTSGSSYNEQFFGPGTRLTVL.